The rows below give T cell receptor beta chains drawn from one sample of a study of T and B cells in COVID-19 patients. TCRdb recomputed calls from the multiplex PCR reads with MiXCR, one row per CDR3 protein. Here the sample spans some 21,000 distinct CDR3 sequences, approximately 29% being singletons. Sequenced material: blood. These TCRs come from a human donor who had recovered from COVID-19. The CDR3 runs from the conserved cysteine through the conserved F or W. The D gene is left open where the match is weak. A row's size may be missing; if present it is once, few, many or a size class.

V	J	size	D	CDR3	DNA
TRBV6-5	TRBJ1-2	.	.	CASSYEGGLGGYGYTF	TGTGCCAGCAGTTACGAGGGCGGGTTGGGGGGCTATGGCTACACCTTC
TRBV11-3	TRBJ1-3	few	TRBD1	CASSRQGPSGNTIYF	TGTGCCAGCAGCCGACAGGGCCCCTCTGGAAACACCATATATTTT
TRBV27	TRBJ1-2	few	TRBD1	CASSLKAGQGGLIYGYTF	TGTGCCAGCAGTTTAAAAGCGGGACAGGGTGGGCTTATCTATGGCTACACCTTC
TRBV19	TRBJ1-1	many	.	CASTRMNTEAFF	TGTGCCAGTACCCGGATGAACACTGAAGCTTTCTTT
TRBV12-3/TRBV12-4	TRBJ1-1	few	.	CASSLLGGPEAFF	TGTGCCAGCAGTTTATTGGGTGGCCCTGAAGCTTTCTTT
TRBV12-3/TRBV12-4	TRBJ2-7	.	.	CASSPRLGGVYSYEQYF	TGTGCCAGCAGCCCGCGGTTGGGCGGGGTTTACTCCTACGAGCAGTACTTC
TRBV6-5	TRBJ2-1	many	TRBD2	CASSPFRGGSYNEQFF	TGTGCCAGCAGCCCCTTTCGGGGGGGGTCCTACAATGAGCAGTTCTTC
TRBV11-3	TRBJ1-2	many	.	CASSLGIGGVYGYTF	TGTGCCAGCAGCTTAGGCATTGGGGGCGTCTATGGCTACACCTTC
TRBV24-1	TRBJ2-1	.	.	CATSDSAYTYYNEQFF	TGTGCCACCAGTGACAGCGCTTATACGTACTACAATGAGCAGTTCTTC
TRBV30	TRBJ2-7	.	.	CAWTVSSYEQYF	TGTGCCTGGACCGTAAGCTCCTACGAGCAGTACTTC
TRBV6-1	TRBJ1-2	.	.	CASSRLGLGNYGYTF	TGTGCCAGCAGTCGATTGGGGCTGGGGAACTATGGCTACACCTTC
TRBV12-3/TRBV12-4	TRBJ2-7	once	.	CASSSPGHSYEQYF	TGTGCCAGCAGTTCCCCGGGACACTCCTACGAGCAGTACTTC
TRBV11-3	TRBJ1-1	few	TRBD1	CASSFTYRGSTEAFF	TGTGCCAGCAGCTTCACCTACAGGGGCAGCACTGAAGCTTTCTTT
TRBV20-1	TRBJ2-2	.	.	CSAIVLGSGGELFF	TGCAGTGCTATCGTCTTGGGGTCCGGCGGGGAGCTGTTTTTT
TRBV11-3	TRBJ2-7	medium-sized	TRBD1	CASSLRIDRDPDEQYF	TGTGCCAGCAGCTTACGAATTGACAGGGACCCCGACGAGCAGTACTTC
TRBV12-3/TRBV12-4	TRBJ1-4	few	.	CASSLESAGNEKLFF	TGTGCCAGCAGTTTAGAGTCGGCGGGTAATGAAAAACTGTTTTTT
TRBV5-1	TRBJ2-7	few	.	CASSLWAGREEEQYF	TGCGCCAGCAGCTTGTGGGCGGGACGCGAAGAAGAGCAGTACTTC
TRBV15	TRBJ2-2	medium-sized	.	CATSNRDTYTGELFF	TGTGCCACCAGCAATCGGGACACCTACACCGGGGAGCTGTTTTTT
TRBV11-3	TRBJ1-2	few	TRBD1	CASSQTGANYGYTF	TGTGCCAGCAGCCAGACAGGGGCTAACTATGGCTACACCTTC
TRBV5-1	TRBJ2-5	.	.	CASSPPPPQETQYF	TGCGCCAGCAGCCCACCCCCCCCACAAGAGACCCAGTACTTC
TRBV6-5	TRBJ2-1	few	TRBD2	CASSDPGLAGGQFF	TGTGCCAGCAGTGACCCGGGACTAGCGGGGGGGCAGTTCTTC
TRBV6-1	TRBJ2-1	medium-sized	.	CASRGPRVAYEQFF	TGTGCCAGCAGAGGCCCGAGGGTAGCGTATGAGCAGTTCTTC
TRBV9	TRBJ2-7	.	TRBD1	CASSVGDRGSEQYF	TGTGCCAGCAGCGTAGGGGACAGGGGGTCCGAGCAGTACTTC
TRBV6-6	TRBJ2-7	medium-sized	.	CASSYSFYEQYF	TGTGCCAGCAGTTACTCTTTCTACGAGCAGTACTTC
TRBV6-6	TRBJ1-6	few	.	CASSYSKYYGNSPLHF	TGTGCCAGCAGTTACTCGAAGTATTACGGAAATTCACCCCTCCACTTT
TRBV11-3	TRBJ2-7	medium-sized	.	CASSRRGVYYEQYF	TGTGCCAGCAGCCGCAGGGGGGTCTACTACGAGCAGTACTTC
TRBV5-5	TRBJ1-1	few	.	CASSLYVGGEAFF	TGTGCCAGCAGCTTGTATGTGGGGGGGGAAGCTTTCTTT
TRBV18	TRBJ1-1	.	.	CASSPTEEAEAFF	TGTGCCAGCTCACCGACCGAGGAAGCTGAAGCTTTCTTT
TRBV15	TRBJ1-3	.	.	CATSRDGAAGNTIYF	TGTGCCACCAGCAGAGATGGGGCAGCTGGAAACACCATATATTTT
TRBV6-4	TRBJ2-2	medium-sized	.	CASSGQSNTGELFF	TGTGCCAGCAGCGGACAGTCGAACACCGGGGAGCTGTTTTTT
TRBV19	TRBJ2-5	.	TRBD2	CASRVGGETQYF	TGTGCCAGTAGGGTGGGGGGGGAGACCCAGTACTTC
TRBV18	TRBJ1-5	few	.	CASSPPGRGNQPQHF	TGTGCCAGCTCACCCCCAGGGAGGGGCAATCAGCCCCAGCATTTT
TRBV27	TRBJ2-1	.	TRBD2	CATPLGGGNFPYNEQFF	TGTGCCACTCCATTGGGCGGGGGTAACTTTCCTTACAATGAGCAGTTCTTC
TRBV12-3/TRBV12-4	TRBJ2-1	many	TRBD1	CASSFRGYNEQFF	TGTGCCAGCAGTTTCAGGGGGTACAATGAGCAGTTCTTC
TRBV19	TRBJ2-3	medium-sized	TRBD1	CASRAGQGNTQYF	TGTGCCAGTAGGGCCGGACAGGGTAATACGCAGTATTTT
TRBV6-5	TRBJ2-7	many	TRBD1	CASSYGTGGLYEQYF	TGTGCCAGCAGTTACGGTACAGGGGGCCTCTACGAGCAGTACTTC